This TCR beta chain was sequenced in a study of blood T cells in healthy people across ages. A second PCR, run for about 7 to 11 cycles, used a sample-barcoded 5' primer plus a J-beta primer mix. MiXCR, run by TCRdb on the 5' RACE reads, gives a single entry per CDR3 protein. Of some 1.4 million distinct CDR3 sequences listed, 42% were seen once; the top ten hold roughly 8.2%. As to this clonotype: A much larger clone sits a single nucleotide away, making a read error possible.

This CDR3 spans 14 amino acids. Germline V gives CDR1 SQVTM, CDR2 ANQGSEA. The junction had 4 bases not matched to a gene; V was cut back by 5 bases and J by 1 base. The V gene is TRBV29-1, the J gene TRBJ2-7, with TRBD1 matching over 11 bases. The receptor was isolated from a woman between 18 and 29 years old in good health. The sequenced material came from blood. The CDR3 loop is CSVTGTGGSYEQYF. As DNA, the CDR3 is TGCAGCGTTACAGGGACAGGGGGTTCCTACGAGCAGTACTTC.